This T cell receptor (beta chain) was recovered during a study of T cell repertoires in cytomegalovirus infection (dated by TCRdb to the late 2010s). Concerning the study at large: The HLA type of each donor mattered for the analysis, because public TCR beta signatures pointed to carriage of CMV infection along with the matching HLA type.

This clonotype was detected many times. Its antigen is currently not known. Per-base qualities were not stored, and no clone one base away is much larger. Broad study findings and their caveats: In both this cohort and an independent cohort of approximately 350 donors, the cumulative frequency of public TCR beta family members distinguished carriers of CMV infection plus the relevant HLA type. The ex vivo response was dominated by HLA-C-restricted CMV-specific TCR beta clonotypes, which also provided the single most frequent clonotype in two of eight donors.

The sequencer was an Illumina HiSeq 1500. In TCRdb, the public reads were trimmed at Q25 with fastp and aligned with MiXCR, with productive beta chains retained. Rows matching on CDR3 protein sequence are summarized as one entry with the most common DNA and genes. This sample comprises about 320,000 distinct CDR3 sequences, roughly 9.5% of them detected only once. 4.3% of the sample comes from the top ten. Trimming removed 2 bases from V and 4 bases from J, leaving 8 bases between the germline ends. From its cysteine to its phenylalanine, the CDR3 spans 13 amino acids. The CDR3 DNA has 39 bases and is translated from base 1.

The receptor's source is a human donor in good health (CMV status not recorded). Some clones in this sample may be carry-over from other donors' samples. The V gene is TRBV12-3 or TRBV12-4 and the J gene is TRBJ1-1, with the D gene too uncertain to name. The sample was PBMCs. The DNA reads as follows: TGTGCCAGCAGTTTAAGGCAGACCACTGAAGCTTTCTTT. Its protein is CASSLRQTTEAFF.